This T cell receptor beta chain was obtained from a study of vaccination and CD4 T cells after COVID-19. Across the whole study: Two Hispanic individuals were among six male and four female convalescent patients. The authors used overlapping spike peptides from SARS-CoV-2, HCoV-NL63, HCoV-OC43 and HCoV-229E to stimulate cells.

The treatment: approximately nine-day PBMC culture with coronavirus spike peptide pools or control peptides (ViraFEST assay). Under the ViraFEST approach, antigen-specific T cells were expanded with peptide pools and TCRs subsequently sequenced. Sequencing of cultured CD4+ T cell DNA used the Oncomine TCR Beta short-read assay. TCRdb re-analysed the PCR reads in MiXCR, keeping a single row per CDR3 protein. The table has roughly 20,000 distinct CDR3 sequences, less than 80% seen once; the top ten hold around 23%. This clonotype came up a few times. Its antigen remains unidentified. Germline V gene sequence: CDR1 DFQATT, CDR2 SNEGSKA (reference sequence). The CDR3 contains 14 residues. V was pared by 3 bases and J by 5 bases, with 16 bases between.

This TCR came from a human donor who received a COVID-19 vaccine. The sequences come from CD4+ T cells from blood, cultured in vitro, collected before SARS-CoV-2 vaccination. This sequence joins TRBV20-1 and TRBJ1-1; D is perhaps TRBD1 (6 bases). The CDR3 bases are TGCAGTGCTAGGGCGGCAGGGGTGGGAACTGAAGCTTTCTTT. Translated, it gives CSARAAGVGTEAFF.